Below are 10 T cell receptor beta chains sequenced from a single sample in a study of T cell clonality in common variable immunodeficiency. Findings and caveats of the study: Common variable immunodeficiency TCR beta sequences reportedly had fewer deletions and N-nucleotide insertions.

These TCRs' antigens remain unknown. TCRdb's table, derived via immunoSEQ multiplex PCR, lists solely in-frame clones and lacks some. The record shows about 33,000 clones for this sample, with no singletons present. Sequencing was done on a sample of peripheral blood mononuclear cells. These receptors all come from a human donor with common variable immunodeficiency.

This clone has more than one count but fewer than ten. The missing CDR3 end, 3 residues past where the read stops, is filled in from the germline J gene. The rearrangement uses TRBV5-1 and TRBJ2-3, with 13 bases matching TRBD2. CDR1 is SGHRS, CDR2 YFSETQ, per germline. J gave up 6 bases and V 2 bases, and 6 bases lay outside the gene matches. CDR3 length: 16 amino acids. CDR3 amino acids: CASSLEGTSGDDTQYF. CDR3 DNA (partial): TGCGCCAGCAGCTTAGAAGGGACTAGCGGGGACGATACG.

In its sample, this clone was seen many times. With the read ending 3 residues before the CDR3 end, the germline J gene is used to fill in that end. The chain joins TRBV18 to TRBJ2-2; TRBD2 matches at 10 bases. CDR1 KGHSH and CDR2 LQKENI come from the germline V gene. The CDR3 has 16 residues. Trimming cost V 3 bases and J 1 base; bases outside gene matches: 2. The CDR3 loop is CASSPRTSGNTGELFF. CDR3 bases read: TGTGCCAGCTCACCCAGGACTAGCGGGAACACCGGGGAG.

This clone showed up just a few times. The DNA ends 3 residues before the CDR3 does, and the rest of the CDR3 is filled in from the germline J gene. The chain recombines TRBV7-2 with TRBJ1-2, with 9 bases aligning to TRBD1. The CDR3 runs to 14 residues. Looked up from germline, CDR1 is SGHTA and CDR2 is FQGNSA. CDR3: CASTIRGQGSGYTF. CDR3 DNA, as far as it was read: TGTGCCAGCACGATTCGGGGACAGGGCTCGGGC.

A note on this clone: The DNA ends 3 residues before the CDR3 does, and the rest of the CDR3 is filled in from the germline J gene. This chain connects TRBV2 to TRBJ1-1, with 8 bases aligning to TRBD1. This CDR3 is 15 amino acids long. Trimming took 5 bases from V and 5 from J; bases not matched to a gene: 10. Germline loops: CDR1 SNHLY, CDR2 FYNNEI. The CDR3 region is CASSKFQTGGTEAFF. The CDR3 DNA, read in part, is TGTGCCAGCAGTAAATTCCAAACAGGGGGGACTGAA. Together with reference TRBV2 and TRBJ1-1, the CDR3 gives the full variable domain: EPEVTQTPSHQVTQMGQEVILRCVPISNHLYFYWYRQILGQKVEFLVSFYNNEISEKSEIFDDQFSVERPDGSNFTLKIRSTKLEDSAMYFCASSKFQTGGTEAFFGQGTRLTVV.

This clone was counted only a few times. The observed sequence ends 3 residues before the CDR3 terminus, with the missing tail filled in from the germline J gene. The rearrangement uses TRBV7-9 and TRBJ1-1, with D uncertain. CDR1 and CDR2 from the germline V gene are SEHNR and FQNEAQ (reference sequence). The V and J ends lost 5 bases and 1 base respectively, with 8 bases between them. This CDR3 is built from 13 residues. The sequenced CDR3 bases are TGTGCCAGCAGCATCTCCGGGAACACTGAA. The encoded protein is CASSISGNTE. Given in full, the CDR3 is CASSISGNTEAFF.

On this clone itself: From the germline J gene comes the end of the CDR3, since the read stops 3 residues before it. V is TRBV5-6 and J is TRBJ1-1, with no clear D. The CDR3 consists of 13 residues. V shed 0 bases and J shed 1 base, with 4 bases lying between them. The germline gives CDR1 SGHDT, CDR2 YYEEEE. The CDR3 DNA, read in part, is TGTGCCAGCAGCTTGGCCGGGAACACTGAA. It yields the protein CASSLAGNTE. The whole CDR3 sequence is CASSLAGNTEAFF. The complete variable domain, with remaining parts taken from reference TRBV5-6 and TRBJ1-1, reads DAGVTQSPTHLIKTRGQQVTLRCSPKSGHDTVSWYQQALGQGPQFIFQYYEEEERQRGNFPDRFSGHQFPNYSSELNVNALLLGDSALYLCASSLAGNTEAFFGQGTRLTVV.

This clone has more than one count but fewer than ten. Coverage ceases 3 residues before the CDR3 finishes, and the germline J gene fills in the end. The chain employs TRBV6-2 or TRBV6-3 and TRBJ2-5; D not resolved. The CDR3 length is 14 residues. CDR1 is MNHEY, CDR2 SVGEGT, per germline. The V gene lost 0 bases and the J gene lost 0 bases, with 5 bases spanning the gap. The CDR3 DNA, read in part, is TGTGCCAGCAGTTACTCGCGCCACCAAGAGACC. Its protein product is CASSYSRHQET. The CDR3 reads in full as CASSYSRHQETQYF.

Notes on this clone: The missing CDR3 end, 3 residues past where the read stops, is filled in from the germline J gene. The V call is TRBV18, the J call TRBJ1-5; D perhaps matches TRBD1 (6 bases). Germline V lookup: CDR1 KGHSH, CDR2 LQKENI. This CDR3 is 13 amino acids long. V shed 3 bases and J shed 4 bases, with 7 bases lying between them. The CDR3 sequence is CASSPDRNQPQHF. CDR3 DNA (partial): TGTGCCAGCTCACCGGACAGAAATCAGCCC.

This clone has ten or more counts. The CDR3 extends 3 residues past the end of the read, so its final part is completed from the germline J gene. The rearrangement uses TRBV30 and TRBJ2-3; TRBD1 is a possible D gene (5 bases). Trimming shortened V by 1 base and J by 2 bases, and 7 bases separated the two germline ends. The germline V gene has CDR1 GTSNPN and CDR2 SVGIG (reference sequence). This CDR3 comprises 13 residues. CDR3 amino acids: CAWSGQITDTQYF. Incomplete CDR3 DNA: TGTGCCTGGAGTGGACAGATCACAGATACG.

Many counts were recorded for this clone. The read comes to an end 3 residues before the CDR3 does, leaving the germline J gene to fill in the end. This chain connects TRBV10-3 to TRBJ1-1; a weak D match, TRBD1 (6 bases). CDR1 is ENHRY, CDR2 SYGVKD, per germline. V lost 4 bases and J 1 base, leaving 10 bases between the germline ends. The CDR3 consists of 14 residues. The CDR3 loop is CAISAGTTNTEAFF. The sequenced part of the CDR3 DNA is TGTGCCATCAGTGCGGGGACAACGAACACTGAA.